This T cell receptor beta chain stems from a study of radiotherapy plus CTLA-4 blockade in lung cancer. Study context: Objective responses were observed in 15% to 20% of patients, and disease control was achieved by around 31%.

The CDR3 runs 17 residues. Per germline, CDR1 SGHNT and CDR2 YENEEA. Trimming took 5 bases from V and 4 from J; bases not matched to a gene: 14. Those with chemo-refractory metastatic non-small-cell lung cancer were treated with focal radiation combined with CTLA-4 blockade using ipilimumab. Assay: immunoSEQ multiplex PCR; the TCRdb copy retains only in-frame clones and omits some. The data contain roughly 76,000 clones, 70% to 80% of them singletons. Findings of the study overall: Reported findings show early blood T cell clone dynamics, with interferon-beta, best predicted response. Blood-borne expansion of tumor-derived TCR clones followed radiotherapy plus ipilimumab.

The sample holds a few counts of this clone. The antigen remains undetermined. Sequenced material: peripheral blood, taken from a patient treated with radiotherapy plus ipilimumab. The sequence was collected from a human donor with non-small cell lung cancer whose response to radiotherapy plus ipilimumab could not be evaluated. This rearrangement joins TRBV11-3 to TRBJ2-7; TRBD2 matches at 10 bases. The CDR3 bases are TGTGCCAGCAGCCATCGGAAGGGAGCGGGAGGGCGGTACGAGCAGTACTTC. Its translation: CASSHRKGAGGRYEQYF.